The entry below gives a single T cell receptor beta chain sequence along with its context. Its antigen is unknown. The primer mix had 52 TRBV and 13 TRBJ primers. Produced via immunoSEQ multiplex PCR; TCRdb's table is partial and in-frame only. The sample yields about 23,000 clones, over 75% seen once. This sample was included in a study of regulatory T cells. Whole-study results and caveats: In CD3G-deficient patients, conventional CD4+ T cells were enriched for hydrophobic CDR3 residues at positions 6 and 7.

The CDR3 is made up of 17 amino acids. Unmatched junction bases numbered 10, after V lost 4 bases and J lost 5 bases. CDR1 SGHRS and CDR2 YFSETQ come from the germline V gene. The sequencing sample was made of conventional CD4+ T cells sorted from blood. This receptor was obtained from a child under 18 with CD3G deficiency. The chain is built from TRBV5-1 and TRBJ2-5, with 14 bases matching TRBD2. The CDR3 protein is CASSPGLAGVVWETQYF. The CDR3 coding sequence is TGCGCCAGCAGCCCGGGACTAGCGGGAGTAGTATGGGAGACCCAGTACTTC.